This is a list of T cell receptor beta chains from one sample in a study of blood T cells in healthy people across ages. Using its own MiXCR run on the 5' RACE reads, TCRdb lists one record per CDR3 protein. The table shows roughly 1,700,000 distinct CDR3 sequences, with about 28% occurring only once. Sequenced material: blood. These receptors all stem from a woman in her 30s in good health. CDR3s include the opening cysteine and the closing phenylalanine or tryptophan. D genes are given only for firm matches. A clone size is listed for some rows: how often the clone was seen (once, few, many), or a class if it is expanded.

-	TRBV3-1	-	TRBJ2-7	TGTGCCAGCCGCCAAATAGCAGGGAGGCGATACAATGAGCAGTACTTC	CASRQIAGRRYNEQYF
many	TRBV20-1	-	TRBJ2-4	TGCAGTGCTAGCTCCCAGTCGCTTCAGTACTTC	CSASSQSLQYF
-	TRBV30	TRBD2	TRBJ2-1	TGTGCCTGGAGTGTCGCACTAGCGGGGGTGTACAATGAGCAGTTCTTC	CAWSVALAGVYNEQFF
many	TRBV14	-	TRBJ2-7	TGTGCCAGCAGCCAACACCAAACTCCCTACGAGCAGTACTTC	CASSQHQTPYEQYF
-	TRBV28	-	TRBJ2-7	TGTGCCAGCAGTCCCGACGGGGCCTCCACCTACGAGCAGTACTTC	CASSPDGASTYEQYF
-	TRBV29-1	-	TRBJ1-2	TGCAGCGATCAGGGCCCGCGAGCCAGATATGGCTACACCTTC	CSDQGPRARYGYTF
-	TRBV6-6	-	TRBJ1-2	TGTGCCAGCAGTTACTCACAGATTCCCTATGGCTACACCTTC	CASSYSQIPYGYTF
-	TRBV2	-	TRBJ2-6	TGTGCCAGCAGTGATGTTCTGGGGACTGTCTCTGGGACCAACGTCCCGACTTTC	CASSDVLGTVSGTNVPTF
many	TRBV7-2	-	TRBJ2-7	TGTGCCAGCAGCCGAGGGAGAGGGGAGCAGTACTTC	CASSRGRGEQYF
-	TRBV10-3	-	TRBJ2-5	TGTGCCATCAGTGGGGGGGATCGAGTTAAGACCCAGTACTTC	CAISGGDRVKTQYF
many	TRBV29-1	-	TRBJ2-7	TGCAGCGTTCCGGGGCGAAGCTCCTACGAGCAGTACTTC	CSVPGRSSYEQYF
-	TRBV7-9	TRBD2	TRBJ2-7	TGTGCCAGCAGCCCCTTTAGCGGGACGAACTACGAGCGGCACTTC	CASSPFSGTNYERHF
few	TRBV12-5	TRBD1	TRBJ1-6	TGTGCTAGTGTTCGGGGACAGGGAGGTAATTCACCCCTCCACTTT	CASVRGQGGNSPLHF
few	TRBV11-2	-	TRBJ1-1	TGTGCCAGCAGCCGGGGACCTGAGTCTGAAGCTTTCTTT	CASSRGPESEAFF
-	TRBV2	-	TRBJ1-1	TGTGCCAGCAGTGATGCGATCACTGAAGCTTTCTTT	CASSDAITEAFF
-	TRBV5-6	-	TRBJ2-5	TGTGCCAGCAGCTGGTGGCGAAACCAAGAGACCCAGTACTTC	CASSWWRNQETQYF
few	TRBV12-5	-	TRBJ2-7	TGTGCTAGTGGTTTGGTACCCCGGCGACGCTATAATGACTACGAGCAGTACTTC	CASGLVPRRRYNDYEQYF
-	TRBV5-4	TRBD2	TRBJ2-3	TGTGCCAGCAGCCCGTCAATAGCTAGCGGGGCAGATACGCAGTATTTT	CASSPSIASGADTQYF
few	TRBV20-1	-	TRBJ2-1	TGCAGTGCCTTCGGTAATGAGCAGTTCTTC	CSAFGNEQFF
-	TRBV7-9	-	TRBJ2-1	TGTGCCTCCAAAGATCCGGGGAATATGGTCAATGAGCAGTTCTTC	CASKDPGNMVNEQFF
-	TRBV6-1	-	TRBJ1-2	TGTGCCAGCAGGGAAGGGCCAGACTATGGCTACACCTTC	CASREGPDYGYTF
many	TRBV6-6	-	TRBJ2-7	TGTGCCAGCAGTCGAACCGTAACCTACGAGCAGTACTTC	CASSRTVTYEQYF
many	TRBV29-1	-	TRBJ2-5	TGCAGCGTTAGCGATGAGACCCAGTACTTC	CSVSDETQYF
-	TRBV30	-	TRBJ1-1	TGTGCCTGGAGCGCAAGAAGGGGCACTGAAGCTTTCTTT	CAWSARRGTEAFF
-	TRBV5-1	TRBD1	TRBJ2-3	TGCGCCAGCAGCTTGGCATCGGGATGGACAGGGGTTGTAGATACGCAGTATTTT	CASSLASGWTGVVDTQYF
few	TRBV7-2	-	TRBJ2-7	TGTGCCAGCAGCTTAGACCTCAGGAGGGTGCAGTACTTC	CASSLDLRRVQYF
-	TRBV6-2/TRBV6-3	TRBD1	TRBJ2-6	TGTGCCAGCAGTTACTACAGGGGGAGTCCAGGGGCCAACGTCCTGACTTTC	CASSYYRGSPGANVLTF
many	TRBV5-1	TRBD1	TRBJ2-1	TGCGCCAGCAGCTTGGTGGGAGGACAGGGGCCATACAATGAGCAGTTCTTC	CASSLVGGQGPYNEQFF
-	TRBV21-1	-	TRBJ1-1	TGTGCCAGCAGCAGGGTAGCGGGACCGCAAAAGAACACTGAAGCTTTCTTT	CASSRVAGPQKNTEAFF
few	TRBV7-2	TRBD2	TRBJ2-5	TGTGCCAGCAGCATCGGACTAGCGGGGGGTCGCGGGACCCAGTACTTC	CASSIGLAGGRGTQYF
-	TRBV30	-	TRBJ1-5	TGTGCCTGGGGGGGGGATTTCAATCAGCCCCAGCATTTT	CAWGGDFNQPQHF
many	TRBV5-1	-	TRBJ2-5	TGTGCCAGCAGTCGGGGCGGTAAAGAGACCCAGTACTTC	CASSRGGKETQYF
few	TRBV6-5	TRBD1	TRBJ2-3	TGTGCCAGCAGTTACTCTGGGACAGGGATAGATACGCAGTATTTT	CASSYSGTGIDTQYF
few	TRBV6-6	-	TRBJ2-3	TGTGCCGTCAACCAGGGGTCTAGCACAGATACGCAGTATTTT	CAVNQGSSTDTQYF
-	TRBV7-9	TRBD2	TRBJ2-5	TGTGCCAGCAGCCGTGGACTAGCGGGGGGGAATCGAGAGACCCAGTACTTC	CASSRGLAGGNRETQYF
-	TRBV12-3/TRBV12-4	TRBD1	TRBJ2-2	TGTACCAGCAGTCCGTCCTTACAGGGGCCCGGGGAGCTGTTTTTT	CTSSPSLQGPGELFF
few	TRBV6-5	TRBD1	TRBJ1-1	TGTGCCAGCAGCCGGGGACAGGGCGGACCTTTCTTT	CASSRGQGGPFF
-	TRBV7-2	TRBD2	TRBJ2-5	TGTGCCAGCAGCCCCGGGACTAGTGGGGGTGCGGAGACCCAGTACTTC	CASSPGTSGGAETQYF
many	TRBV6-6	TRBD2	TRBJ2-1	TGTGCCAGCAGCCCTAGCGGGGGGCACAATGAGCAGTTCTTC	CASSPSGGHNEQFF
-	TRBV29-1	-	TRBJ2-1	TGCAGCGTTGTCGGGGACCAAGAGACCCAGTTCTTC	CSVVGDQETQFF
few	TRBV5-1	-	TRBJ2-2	TGCGCCAGCAGCTTATTCGCCGGGGAGCTGTTTTTT	CASSLFAGELFF
many	TRBV7-2	TRBD1	TRBJ1-5	TGTGCCAGCAGCATTCAGGGGGGGCAGCCCCAGCATTTT	CASSIQGGQPQHF
-	TRBV12-3/TRBV12-4	-	TRBJ1-2	TGTGCCTGCAGCTCCCTCGCCTGGGGCGACGGCTACACCTTC	CACSSLAWGDGYTF
-	TRBV25-1	TRBD2	TRBJ2-1	TGTGCCAGCAGTGTGGAAACCGGCGGGAGGATATACAATGAGCAGTTCTTC	CASSVETGGRIYNEQFF
few	TRBV12-3/TRBV12-4	-	TRBJ2-1	TGTGCCAGCAGTCCGGACGGGGTTGGTTACAATGAGCAGTTCTTC	CASSPDGVGYNEQFF
-	TRBV7-2	-	TRBJ1-2	TGTGTCAGCAGCTTAGGGTTGAACTATGGCTACACCTTC	CVSSLGLNYGYTF
few	TRBV5-5	TRBD2	TRBJ2-2	TGTGCCAGCAGCTTTGGACTAGCGGGCCTCACCGGGGAGCTGTTTTTT	CASSFGLAGLTGELFF
-	TRBV7-9	-	TRBJ2-1	TGTGCCAGCAGCTTAGAACTAGTTGTTTACAATGAGCAGTTCTTC	CASSLELVVYNEQFF
-	TRBV5-6	-	TRBJ2-1	TGTGCCAGCAGCTTGGACGGTAGAGGGGTGGTCAATGAGCAGTTCTTC	CASSLDGRGVVNEQFF
many	TRBV29-1	-	TRBJ1-4	TGCAGCGTCGCGTCAGGGACCACTAATGAAAAACTGTTTTTT	CSVASGTTNEKLFF
few	TRBV6-6	-	TRBJ2-2	TGTGCCAGCAGCACCGACAGACTAAACACCGGGGAGCTGTTTTTT	CASSTDRLNTGELFF
few	TRBV29-1	-	TRBJ2-1	TGCAGCGTTGAAAGTGACAATGAGCAGTTCTTC	CSVESDNEQFF
once	TRBV28	-	TRBJ2-7	TGTGCCAGCAGTTCGGGACGAGCGTTCCAGTACTTC	CASSSGRAFQYF
-	TRBV7-8	-	TRBJ1-1	TGTGCCAGCAGCTTAAGGGATCGTCGACCGAACACTGAAGCTTTCTTT	CASSLRDRRPNTEAFF
few	TRBV2	-	TRBJ2-3	TGTGCCAGCAGCTACGGGATCGGAAAGAGCACAGATACGCAGTATTTT	CASSYGIGKSTDTQYF
-	TRBV20-1	TRBD2	TRBJ2-3	TGCAGTGTTAGAGATGGTCGCGGGGGGCACACAGATACGCAGTATTTT	CSVRDGRGGHTDTQYF
many	TRBV2	-	TRBJ1-5	TGTGCCAGCAGTGGATCAGGGAGCAATCAGCCCCAGCATTTT	CASSGSGSNQPQHF
-	TRBV20-1	TRBD1	TRBJ1-5	TGCAGTGCGGGGACAGGGGGACAGCCCCAGCATTTT	CSAGTGGQPQHF